This T cell receptor beta chain was observed in a study of molecular identifiers for immune sequencing clone quantification. Whole-study results and caveats: It was shown that clones above 20 RNA copies held over 97% of effector molecules, but under 1% in naive cells.

On this clonotype itself: Its antigen is not known.

Sorting isolated naive CD8 T cells as CD8+CD4-CCR7+CD45RA+ events. TCRdb itself ran the PCR reads through MiXCR, one entry per CDR3 protein. The table shows a few hundred thousand distinct CDR3 sequences, with about 20% occurring only once. The CDR3 spans 17 residues. Per the germline V gene, CDR1 is MGHDK and CDR2 is SYGVNS. Trimming left V 0 bases short and J 4 bases short, with 15 bases between. The rearrangement uses TRBV25-1 and TRBJ1-4; D not resolved. This TCR came from a human donor in good health. Some libraries in this study had Jurkat cell RNA spiked in. The sample consisted of naive CD8+ T cells from blood, with Jurkat cell RNA spiked in. Subset: FACS-sorted CD8+CD4-CCR7+CD45RA+ naive T cells. CDR3 sequence: CASSEYGESVNNEKLFF. The CDR3 DNA reads as TGTGCCAGCAGTGAATACGGCGAGTCAGTTAATAATGAAAAACTGTTTTTT. The complete variable domain, with remaining parts taken from reference TRBV25-1 and TRBJ1-4, reads EADIYQTPRYLVIGTGKKITLECSQTMGHDKMYWYQQDPGMELHLIHYSYGVNSTEKGDLSSESTVSRIRTEHFPLTLESARPSHTSQYLCASSEYGESVNNEKLFFGSGTQLSVL.